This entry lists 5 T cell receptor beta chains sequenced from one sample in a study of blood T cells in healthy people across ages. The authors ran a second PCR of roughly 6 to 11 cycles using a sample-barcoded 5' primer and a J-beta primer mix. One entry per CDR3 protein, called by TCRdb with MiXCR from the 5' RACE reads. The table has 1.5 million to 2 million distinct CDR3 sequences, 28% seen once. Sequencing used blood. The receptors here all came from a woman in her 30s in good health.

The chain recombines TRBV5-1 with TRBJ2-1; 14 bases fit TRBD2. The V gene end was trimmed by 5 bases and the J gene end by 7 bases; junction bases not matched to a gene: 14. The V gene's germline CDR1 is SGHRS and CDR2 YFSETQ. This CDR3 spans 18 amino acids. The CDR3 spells CASRSIPGLAGEVNEQFF. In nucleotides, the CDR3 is TGCGCCAGCAGATCAATCCCGGGACTAGCGGGAGAGGTGAATGAGCAGTTCTTC.

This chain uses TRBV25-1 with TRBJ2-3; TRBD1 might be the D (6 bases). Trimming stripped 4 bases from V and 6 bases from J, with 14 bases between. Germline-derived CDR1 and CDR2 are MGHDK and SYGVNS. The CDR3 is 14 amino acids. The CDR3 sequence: CASSGGQPRDTQYF. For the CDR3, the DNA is TGTGCCAGCAGTGGAGGACAGCCACGCGATACGCAGTATTTT. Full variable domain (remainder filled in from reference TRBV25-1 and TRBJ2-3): EADIYQTPRYLVIGTGKKITLECSQTMGHDKMYWYQQDPGMELHLIHYSYGVNSTEKGDLSSESTVSRIRTEHFPLTLESARPSHTSQYLCASSGGQPRDTQYFGPGTRLTVL.

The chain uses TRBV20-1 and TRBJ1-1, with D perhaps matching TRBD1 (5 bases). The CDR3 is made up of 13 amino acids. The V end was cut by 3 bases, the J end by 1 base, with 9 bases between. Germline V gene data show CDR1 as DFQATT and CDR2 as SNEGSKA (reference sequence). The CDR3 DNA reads TGCAGTGCTAGTTTTACAGGGAACACTGAAGCTTTCTTT. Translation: CSASFTGNTEAFF.

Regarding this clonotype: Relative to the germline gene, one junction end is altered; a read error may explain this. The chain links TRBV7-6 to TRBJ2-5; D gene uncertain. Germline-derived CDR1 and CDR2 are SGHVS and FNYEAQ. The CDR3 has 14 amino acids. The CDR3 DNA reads TGTGCCGGCAGCTTAGAAGTCCGACAAGAGACCCAGTACTTC. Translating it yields CAGSLEVRQETQYF.

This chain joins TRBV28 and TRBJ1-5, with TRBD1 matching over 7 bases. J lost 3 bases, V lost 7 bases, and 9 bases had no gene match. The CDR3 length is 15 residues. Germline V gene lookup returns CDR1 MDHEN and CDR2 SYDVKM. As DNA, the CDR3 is TGTGCCAGCACTTGGACAGGCACCTTCAATCAGCCCCAGCATTTT. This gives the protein CASTWTGTFNQPQHF.